This T cell receptor beta chain came from a study of T-cell memory formation after mild COVID-19. The trim removed 1 base at V and 3 bases at J, leaving 6 bases unmatched. The CDR3 spans 15 residues. Germline V gene sequence: CDR1 MGHRA, CDR2 YSYEKL. Constant-segment primers were used for 5'RACE, and the resulting TCR alpha and TCR beta cDNA libraries carried sample barcodes and UMIs. TCRdb redid the calling of the 5' RACE reads with MiXCR, one entry per CDR3 protein. The profile shows 180,000 or so distinct CDR3 sequences, around 10% of them singletons. Findings of the study overall: Clones shrinking from day 15 to 85 showed even CD4/CD8 mixes; later expanders tilted CD4+. Cross-reactive memory appears to have joined, as suggested by some responding clones showing up in pre-infection memory.

This clonotype was recorded many times. The antigen is not known. The chain carries TRBV4-1 and TRBJ2-7; TRBD1 matches at 7 bases. The sequence was obtained from a man aged 18 to 30 who had mild COVID-19 (a few samples of this study predate the infection). Cell type and time point are not known. The sequenced sample was PBMCs or a T cell subset sorted from them (not recorded which). The CDR3 sequence: CASSQVTGAGYEQYF. CDR3 bases: TGCGCCAGCAGCCAAGTCACAGGGGCTGGCTACGAGCAGTACTTC.